This T cell receptor beta chain was recovered during a study of neoadjuvant anti-PD-1 for oral cavity cancer. These oral cavity squamous cell carcinomas were HPV-negative and locally advanced. Using immunoSEQ multiplex PCR, the repertoire was profiled, and TCRdb retains in-frame clones only, with some absent. The repertoire consists of about 15,000 clones, with about 70% occurring once and the leading ten covering approximately 2.2%. The receptor was derived from a person between 35 and 79 years old with oral cavity squamous cell carcinoma. The sequencing used PBMCs, collected before nivolumab (anti-PD-1) treatment.

The CDR3 sequence: CASSISQGEETQYF. DNA for the CDR3: TGTGCCAGTAGTATCAGTCAGGGGGAAGAGACCCAGTACTTC. The chain employs TRBV19 and TRBJ2-5, with 7 bases matching TRBD1. The CDR3 sequence is 14 residues long. Germline lookup yields CDR1 LNHDA and CDR2 SQIVND (reference sequence). Germline trimming cut 3 bases from V and 3 bases from J; bases unmatched to any gene: 4.